These T cell receptor beta chains were read from a single sample in a study of T cell changes during pregnancy in multiple sclerosis. Clones were read by immunoSEQ multiplex PCR, and TCRdb kept only the in-frame ones, dropping some. The profile shows about 93,000 clones, 80% to 95% of them singletons. This specimen was peripheral blood, taken after pregnancy. All receptors derive from a female donor with multiple sclerosis, enrolled in a pregnancy study. CDR3s include the opening cysteine and the closing phenylalanine or tryptophan. D genes are given only for firm matches. The size entry is marked missing in some rows and otherwise reads once, few, many or a size class.

d_call,v_call,clone_size,j_call,cdr3_aa,cdr3_nt
-,TRBV18,few,TRBJ2-7,CASSPVRLYEQYF,TGTGCCAGCTCACCGGTCAGATTATACGAGCAGTACTTC
TRBD2,TRBV5-8,-,TRBJ2-3,CASSPRGSSGGTSTDTQYF,TGTGCCAGCAGCCCCCGAGGCTCTAGCGGGGGAACTAGCACAGATACGCAGTATTTT
-,TRBV20-1,-,TRBJ1-2,CSGEGIRGYTF,TGCAGTGGGGAGGGGATCCGTGGCTACACCTTC
TRBD1,TRBV5-5,once,TRBJ2-7,CASSFQGAHEQYF,TGTGCCAGCAGCTTTCAGGGGGCCCACGAGCAGTACTTC
-,TRBV13,-,TRBJ2-7,CASSPQAAIYEQYF,TGTGCCAGCAGTCCCCAGGCAGCCATCTACGAGCAGTACTTC
-,TRBV6-5,-,TRBJ1-1,CASSYTPVRTEAFF,TGTGCCAGCAGTTACACACCCGTTCGCACTGAAGCTTTCTTT
-,TRBV11-2,-,TRBJ1-2,CASSLELRGFYGYTF,TGTGCCAGCAGCTTAGAGTTACGGGGGTTCTATGGCTACACCTTC
-,TRBV5-5,-,TRBJ2-3,CASTKLEWDSDTQYF,TGTGCCAGCACCAAGCTTGAATGGGACTCAGATACGCAGTATTTT
TRBD1,TRBV25-1,few,TRBJ2-1,CASSEPAKTGDEQFF,TGTGCCAGCAGTGAACCAGCTAAGACAGGGGATGAGCAGTTCTTC
-,TRBV18,-,TRBJ1-6,CASSPAGSPLHF,TGTGCCAGCTCACCAGCGGGTTCACCCCTCCACTTT
-,TRBV9,-,TRBJ2-2,CASSAGQGELFF,TGTGCCAGCAGCGCCGGACAAGGGGAGCTGTTTTTT
-,TRBV5-1,-,TRBJ2-2,CASSSDSMNTGELFF,TGCGCCAGCAGCTCGGACTCGATGAACACCGGGGAGCTGTTTTTT
TRBD1,TRBV7-3,-,TRBJ2-7,CASSPSGTGVNEQYF,TGTGCCAGCAGCCCCTCCGGGACAGGAGTCAACGAGCAGTACTTC
TRBD1,TRBV6-5,-,TRBJ1-2,CASSLGQGDGYTF,TGTGCCAGCAGTTTAGGACAGGGGGATGGCTACACCTTC
TRBD1,TRBV27,-,TRBJ1-5,CASRQGQGGNQPQHF,TGTGCCAGCAGGCAGGGACAGGGAGGTAATCAGCCCCAGCATTTT
-,TRBV19,-,TRBJ2-7,CASSIGGAERDEQYF,TGTGCCAGTAGTATAGGGGGCGCGGAGAGAGACGAGCAGTACTTC